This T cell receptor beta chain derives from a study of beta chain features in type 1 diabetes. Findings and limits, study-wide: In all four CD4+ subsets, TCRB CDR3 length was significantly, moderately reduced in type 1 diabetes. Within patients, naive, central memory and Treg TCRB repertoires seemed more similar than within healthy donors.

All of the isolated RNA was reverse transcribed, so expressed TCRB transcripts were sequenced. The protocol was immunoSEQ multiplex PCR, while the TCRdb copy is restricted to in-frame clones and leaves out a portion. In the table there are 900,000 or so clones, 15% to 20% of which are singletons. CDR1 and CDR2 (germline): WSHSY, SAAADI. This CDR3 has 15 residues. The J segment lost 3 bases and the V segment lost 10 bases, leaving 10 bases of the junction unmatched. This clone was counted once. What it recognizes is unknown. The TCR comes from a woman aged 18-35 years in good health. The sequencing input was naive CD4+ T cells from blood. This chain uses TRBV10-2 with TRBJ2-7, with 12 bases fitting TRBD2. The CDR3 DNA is TGCGCCACCAATTCTGGACTAGCGGGGTACTACGAGCAGTACTTC. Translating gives CATNSGLAGYYEQYF.